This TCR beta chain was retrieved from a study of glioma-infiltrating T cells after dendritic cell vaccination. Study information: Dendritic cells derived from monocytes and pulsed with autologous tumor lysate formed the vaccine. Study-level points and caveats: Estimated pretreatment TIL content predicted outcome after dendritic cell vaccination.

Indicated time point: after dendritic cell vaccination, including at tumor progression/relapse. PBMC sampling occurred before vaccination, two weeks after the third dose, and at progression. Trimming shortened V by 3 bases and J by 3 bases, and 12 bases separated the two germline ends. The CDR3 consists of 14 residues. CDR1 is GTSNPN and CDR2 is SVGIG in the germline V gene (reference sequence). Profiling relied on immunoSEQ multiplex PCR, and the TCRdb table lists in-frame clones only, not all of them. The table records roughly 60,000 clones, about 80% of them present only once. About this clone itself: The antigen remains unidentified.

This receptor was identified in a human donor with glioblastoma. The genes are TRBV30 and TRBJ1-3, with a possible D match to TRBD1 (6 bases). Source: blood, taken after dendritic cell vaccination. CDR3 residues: CAWSLGDIGNTIYF. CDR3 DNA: TGTGCCTGGAGCCTGGGGGACATTGGAAACACCATATATTTT. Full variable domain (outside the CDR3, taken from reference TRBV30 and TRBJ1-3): SQTIHQWPATLVQPVGSPLSLECTVEGTSNPNLYWYRQAAGRGLQLLFYSVGIGQISSEVPQNLSASRPQDRQFILSSKKLLLSDSGFYLCAWSLGDIGNTIYFGEGSWLTVV.